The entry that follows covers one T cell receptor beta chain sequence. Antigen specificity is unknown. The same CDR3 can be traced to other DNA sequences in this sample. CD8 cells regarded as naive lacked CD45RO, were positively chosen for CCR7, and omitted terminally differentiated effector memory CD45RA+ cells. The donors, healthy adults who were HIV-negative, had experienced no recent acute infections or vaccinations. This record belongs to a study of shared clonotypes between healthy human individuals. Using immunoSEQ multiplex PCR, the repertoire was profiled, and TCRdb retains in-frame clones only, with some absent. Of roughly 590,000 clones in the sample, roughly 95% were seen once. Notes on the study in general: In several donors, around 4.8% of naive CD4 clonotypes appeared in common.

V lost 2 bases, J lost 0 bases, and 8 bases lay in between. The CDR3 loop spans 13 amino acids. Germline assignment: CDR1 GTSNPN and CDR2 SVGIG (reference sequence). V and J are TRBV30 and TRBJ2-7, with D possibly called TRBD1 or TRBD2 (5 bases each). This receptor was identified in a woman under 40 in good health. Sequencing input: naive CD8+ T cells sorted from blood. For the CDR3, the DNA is TGTGCCTGGAGTACGGGGCCCTCCTACGAGCAGTACTTC. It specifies CAWSTGPSYEQYF.